This T cell receptor (beta chain) was captured by sequencing in a study of T cells of healthy individuals. Each CDR3 protein gets one entry after TCRdb re-called the 5' RACE reads with MiXCR. Found here are tens of thousands of distinct CDR3 sequences, around 15% of them singletons; the top ten hold around 4.5%. The CDR3 sequence is 11 residues long. V was trimmed by 0 bases and J by 10 bases, leaving 4 bases between them. CDR1 is MGHRA, CDR2 YSYEKL, per germline. This sequence originates from a human donor in good health. This rearrangement joins TRBV4-1 to TRBJ2-1; D not resolved. The CDR3 loop reads CASSQDLEQFF. CDR3 nucleotide sequence: TGCGCCAGCAGCCAAGACCTGGAGCAGTTCTTC.